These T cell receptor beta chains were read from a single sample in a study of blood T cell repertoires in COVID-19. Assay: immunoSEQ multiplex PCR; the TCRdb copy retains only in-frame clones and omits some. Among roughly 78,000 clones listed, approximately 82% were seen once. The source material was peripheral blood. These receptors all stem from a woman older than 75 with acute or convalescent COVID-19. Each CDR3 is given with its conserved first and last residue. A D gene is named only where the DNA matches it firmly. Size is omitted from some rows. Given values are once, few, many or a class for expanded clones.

CDR3: CASSVQGASAKNIQYF
DNA: TGTGCCAGTAGTGTACAGGGGGCGTCGGCCAAAAACATTCAGTACTTC
J: TRBJ2-4
V: TRBV19
size: -
D: TRBD1

CDR3: CASSIQGAYASYTF
DNA: TGTGCCAGTAGTATACAGGGGGCTTACGCGAGCTACACCTTC
J: TRBJ1-2
V: TRBV19
size: few
D: TRBD1

CDR3: CASSDVLQAFF
DNA: TGTGCCAGCAGTGATGTCCTCCAAGCTTTCTTT
J: TRBJ1-1
V: TRBV25-1
size: few
D: -

CDR3: CASSQATSGGAPFYNEQFF
DNA: TGTGCCAGCAGCCAGGCCACTAGCGGGGGTGCCCCTTTCTACAATGAGCAGTTCTTC
J: TRBJ2-1
V: TRBV3-1/TRBV3-2
size: few
D: TRBD2

CDR3: CASSFRQGRYEQYF
DNA: TGTGCCAGCAGCTTCAGGCAGGGGCGGTACGAGCAGTACTTC
J: TRBJ2-7
V: TRBV5-6
size: -
D: -

CDR3: CASSTMTGYKSPEKLFF
DNA: TGTGCCAGCAGCACCATGACAGGGTATAAGTCTCCTGAAAAACTGTTTTTT
J: TRBJ1-4
V: TRBV21-1
size: once
D: -

CDR3: CASSRLAGYQETQYF
DNA: TGTGCCAGCAGCCGACTAGCGGGGTACCAAGAGACCCAGTACTTC
J: TRBJ2-5
V: TRBV3-1/TRBV3-2
size: -
D: TRBD2

CDR3: CAWSRGLGSYEQYF
DNA: TGTGCCTGGAGCAGGGGACTAGGATCCTACGAGCAGTACTTC
J: TRBJ2-7
V: TRBV30
size: -
D: TRBD2

CDR3: CASSDPGGADTQYF
DNA: TGTGCCAGCAGCGACCCTGGGGGGGCAGATACGCAGTATTTT
J: TRBJ2-3
V: TRBV7-2
size: -
D: TRBD2

CDR3: CASSVLRNNSPLHF
DNA: TGTGCCAGCAGTGTCCTCAGGAATAATTCACCCCTCCACTTT
J: TRBJ1-6
V: TRBV25-1
size: -
D: -

CDR3: CASRGGHGPYEQYF
DNA: TGTGCCAGCAGGGGGGGGCACGGCCCCTACGAGCAGTACTTC
J: TRBJ2-7
V: TRBV25-1
size: -
D: -

CDR3: CASSLNQAGRDQYF
DNA: TGTGCCAGCAGCTTAAATCAGGCGGGGAGGGACCAGTACTTC
J: TRBJ2-5
V: TRBV11-3
size: once
D: TRBD2

CDR3: CASSLIMGKGQGTEQYF
DNA: TGTGCCAGCAGCTTGATTATGGGGAAGGGACAGGGCACCGAGCAGTACTTC
J: TRBJ2-7
V: TRBV5-8
size: -
D: TRBD1

CDR3: CASSPQTVYEQYF
DNA: TGTGCCAGCAGCCCCCAGACAGTCTACGAGCAGTACTTC
J: TRBJ2-7
V: TRBV14
size: -
D: -

CDR3: CASRVTGGSSNQPQHF
DNA: TGTGCCAGCAGGGTCACAGGGGGTTCTTCCAATCAGCCCCAGCATTTT
J: TRBJ1-5
V: TRBV2
size: -
D: TRBD1

CDR3: CASRIGGRVNTEAFF
DNA: TGTGCCAGCAGGATCGGAGGGCGAGTGAACACTGAAGCTTTCTTT
J: TRBJ1-1
V: TRBV6-5
size: -
D: -

CDR3: CASGLDRGNQPQHF
DNA: TGTGCCAGCGGTCTCGACAGGGGGAATCAGCCCCAGCATTTT
J: TRBJ1-5
V: TRBV2
size: -
D: TRBD1

CDR3: CASSLVGRDTYEQYF
DNA: TGTGCCAGCAGCTTGGTGGGTCGGGATACCTACGAGCAGTACTTC
J: TRBJ2-7
V: TRBV5-8
size: -
D: -

CDR3: CASGGQGITEAFF
DNA: TGTGCCAGCGGGGGACAGGGGATCACTGAAGCTTTCTTT
J: TRBJ1-1
V: TRBV25-1
size: few
D: TRBD1

CDR3: CASASSSDTQYF
DNA: TGTGCTAGTGCCTCGAGTTCGGATACGCAGTATTTT
J: TRBJ2-3
V: TRBV12-5
size: -
D: -

CDR3: CASSYTREQPQHF
DNA: TGTGCCAGCAGTTACACTAGGGAACAGCCCCAGCATTTT
J: TRBJ1-5
V: TRBV6-5
size: -
D: -

CDR3: CATSDPKGDEKLFF
DNA: TGTGCCACCAGTGACCCCAAGGGGGATGAAAAACTGTTTTTT
J: TRBJ1-4
V: TRBV24-1
size: -
D: -

CDR3: CASSSYGAGVDTQYF
DNA: TGTGCCAGCAGTTCCTACGGAGCGGGAGTTGATACGCAGTATTTT
J: TRBJ2-3
V: TRBV27
size: -
D: TRBD2

CDR3: CASSLQPGGTDTQYF
DNA: TGCGCCAGCAGCTTGCAACCCGGGGGGACAGATACGCAGTATTTT
J: TRBJ2-3
V: TRBV5-1
size: -
D: TRBD2

CDR3: CASSVGAGGPYNEQFF
DNA: TGTGCCAGCAGCGTAGGAGCGGGAGGGCCCTACAATGAGCAGTTCTTC
J: TRBJ2-1
V: TRBV9
size: -
D: TRBD2

CDR3: CASSYASGRGNNEQFF
DNA: TGTGCCAGCAGTTACGCTAGCGGGAGGGGTAACAATGAGCAGTTCTTC
J: TRBJ2-1
V: TRBV6-5
size: -
D: TRBD2

CDR3: CASSLEGGNVYEQYF
DNA: TGTGCCAGCAGCTTAGAAGGCGGGAATGTTTACGAGCAGTACTTC
J: TRBJ2-7
V: TRBV7-3
size: -
D: -

CDR3: CASSVAGGVQTQYF
DNA: TGTGCCAGCAGTGTTGCTGGGGGCGTACAGACCCAGTACTTC
J: TRBJ2-5
V: TRBV2
size: once
D: -

CDR3: CASSPNRETEAFF
DNA: TGTGCCAGCTCACCAAACAGGGAGACTGAAGCTTTCTTT
J: TRBJ1-1
V: TRBV18
size: -
D: -

CDR3: CASSMGGEMEKLFF
DNA: TGTGCCAGTAGTATGGGGGGTGAGATGGAAAAACTGTTTTTT
J: TRBJ1-4
V: TRBV19
size: once
D: -

CDR3: CASSPRGDGYTF
DNA: TGTGCCAGCAGCCCACGGGGGGATGGCTACACCTTC
J: TRBJ1-2
V: TRBV3-1/TRBV3-2
size: few
D: -

CDR3: CASSRLEVGEQYF
DNA: TGTGCCAGCAGCCGGTTGGAGGTTGGCGAGCAGTACTTC
J: TRBJ2-7
V: TRBV14
size: -
D: -

CDR3: CASSFGGPQETQYF
DNA: TGTGCCAGCAGCTTCGGAGGCCCCCAGGAGACCCAGTACTTC
J: TRBJ2-5
V: TRBV7-2
size: once
D: -

CDR3: CASTPGTANTGELFF
DNA: TGTGCCAGCACCCCCGGGACAGCGAACACCGGGGAGCTGTTTTTT
J: TRBJ2-2
V: TRBV6-5
size: -
D: TRBD1

CDR3: CATSREGGQETQYF
DNA: TGTGCCACCAGCAGAGAGGGGGGCCAAGAGACCCAGTACTTC
J: TRBJ2-5
V: TRBV15
size: -
D: -

CDR3: CASSSSGARTSTGANVLTF
DNA: TGTGCCAGCAGCTCTAGCGGAGCAAGGACGTCTACTGGGGCCAACGTCCTGACTTTC
J: TRBJ2-6
V: TRBV5-5
size: -
D: TRBD2

CDR3: CASSFIYDTEAFF
DNA: TGTGCCAGCAGCTTTATTTATGACACTGAAGCTTTCTTT
J: TRBJ1-1
V: TRBV7-9
size: -
D: -

CDR3: CASSEEPNEQYF
DNA: TGTGCCAGCAGTGAAGAACCTAACGAGCAGTACTTC
J: TRBJ2-7
V: TRBV25-1
size: few
D: -

CDR3: CASSLDRGETQYF
DNA: TGTGCCAGCAGTCTTGACCGGGGGGAGACCCAGTACTTC
J: TRBJ2-5
V: TRBV2
size: -
D: -

CDR3: CASSPQGDNSPLHF
DNA: TGCGCCAGCAGCCCTCAGGGTGATAATTCACCCCTCCACTTT
J: TRBJ1-6
V: TRBV5-1
size: -
D: -

CDR3: CASRTGPSNQPQHF
DNA: TGTGCCAGCAGAACAGGGCCTAGCAATCAGCCCCAGCATTTT
J: TRBJ1-5
V: TRBV5-8
size: -
D: -

CDR3: CASSLEGQGANIQYF
DNA: TGCGCCAGCAGCTTGGAGGGACAGGGGGCAAACATTCAGTACTTC
J: TRBJ2-4
V: TRBV5-1
size: -
D: TRBD1

CDR3: CASSEYRAKDTQYF
DNA: TGCGCCAGCAGTGAGTACAGGGCCAAAGATACGCAGTATTTT
J: TRBJ2-3
V: TRBV10-1
size: -
D: -

CDR3: CASGRIGGQMDGYTF
DNA: TGTGCTAGTGGGCGTATCGGGGGGCAAATGGATGGCTACACCTTC
J: TRBJ1-2
V: TRBV12-5
size: -
D: -

CDR3: CASRRKTGGRTEAFF
DNA: TGTGCCAGCAGACGAAAGACGGGGGGGAGGACTGAAGCTTTCTTT
J: TRBJ1-1
V: TRBV27
size: -
D: -

CDR3: CASSLRLSGRYNEQFF
DNA: TGTGCCAGCAGCCTTCGTCTTAGCGGACGCTACAATGAGCAGTTCTTC
J: TRBJ2-1
V: TRBV5-6
size: -
D: -

CDR3: CASSRLAGGSDTQYF
DNA: TGTGCCAGCAGTCGACTAGCGGGGGGATCAGATACGCAGTATTTT
J: TRBJ2-3
V: TRBV6-5
size: -
D: TRBD2

CDR3: CASSLTAGTDTQYF
DNA: TGTGCCAGCAGTCTGACAGCGGGAACAGATACGCAGTATTTT
J: TRBJ2-3
V: TRBV27
size: -
D: TRBD2

CDR3: CASSQRRAVVDSTGANVLTF
DNA: TGTGCCAGCAGCCAACGCAGGGCTGTTGTAGATTCTACTGGGGCCAACGTCCTGACTTTC
J: TRBJ2-6
V: TRBV14
size: once
D: -

CDR3: CASSIEKGANQPQHF
DNA: TGTGCCAGTAGTATAGAGAAAGGGGCCAATCAGCCCCAGCATTTT
J: TRBJ1-5
V: TRBV19
size: few
D: -

CDR3: CASSDLIYEQYF
DNA: TGTGCCAGCAGTGACCTTATCTACGAGCAGTACTTC
J: TRBJ2-7
V: TRBV6-1
size: -
D: -

CDR3: CASSQDDRGNYGYTF
DNA: TGCGCCAGCAGCCAAGATGACAGGGGGAACTATGGCTACACCTTC
J: TRBJ1-2
V: TRBV4-1
size: -
D: TRBD1

CDR3: CASSISGMLANEQFF
DNA: TGTGCCAGTAGTATTTCGGGTATGCTCGCCAATGAGCAGTTCTTC
J: TRBJ2-1
V: TRBV19
size: -
D: -

CDR3: CAALEGGLDNEQFF
DNA: TGTGCTGCACTTGAGGGAGGGCTCGACAATGAGCAGTTCTTC
J: TRBJ2-1
V: TRBV6-5
size: -
D: TRBD2